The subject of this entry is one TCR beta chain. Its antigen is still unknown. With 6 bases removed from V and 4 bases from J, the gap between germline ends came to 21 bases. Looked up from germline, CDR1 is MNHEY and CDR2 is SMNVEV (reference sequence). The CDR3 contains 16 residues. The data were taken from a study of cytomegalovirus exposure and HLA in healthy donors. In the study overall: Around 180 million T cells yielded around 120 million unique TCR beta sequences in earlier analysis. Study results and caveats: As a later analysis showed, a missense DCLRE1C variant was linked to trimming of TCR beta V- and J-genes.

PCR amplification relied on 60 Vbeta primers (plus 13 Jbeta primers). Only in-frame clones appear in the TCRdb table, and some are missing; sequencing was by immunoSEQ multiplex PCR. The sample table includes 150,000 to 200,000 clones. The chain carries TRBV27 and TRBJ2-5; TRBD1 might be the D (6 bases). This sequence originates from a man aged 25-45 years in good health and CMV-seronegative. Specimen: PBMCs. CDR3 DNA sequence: TGTGCCAGCAGCTTCGTGCCGCAGGGGCAGGGAGAGACCCAGTACTTC. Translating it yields CASSFVPQGQGETQYF.